A selection of T cell receptor beta chains follows, all from one sample in a study of control samples from healthy donors and cancer patients. The method was immunoSEQ multiplex PCR; TCRdb's version includes in-frame clones alone and lacks a portion of them. The sample shows 69,000 or so clones, about 94% of them seen only once. The specimen sequenced was blood. These receptors came from a woman younger than 45 in good health. Each CDR3 is given without its conserved first and last residue.

v_gene,j_gene,CDR3aa
TRBV30,TRBJ1-6,AWESGTVGSPLH
TRBV11-3,TRBJ1-2,ASSPHSSNYGYT
TRBV24-1,TRBJ2-5,ATSDFRQGETQY
TRBV21-1,TRBJ2-7,ASGGRITYEQY
TRBV30,TRBJ1-6,AWSGTANSPLH
TRBV7-2,TRBJ2-1,ASSRQGYNEQF
TRBV28,TRBJ1-1,ASMTAPFMNTEAF
TRBV11-2,TRBJ2-7,ASSLSGHYEQY
TRBV9,TRBJ1-2,ASSAEGGAGSYT
TRBV28,TRBJ1-2,ASSTPTVRYYGYT
TRBV30,TRBJ1-1,AWRDLWGPLNTEAF
TRBV11-2,TRBJ1-5,ASSLDTFNQPQH
TRBV18,TRBJ2-7,ASSPPGPRLFEQY
TRBV4-1,TRBJ1-1,ASSQEPYRDTEAF
TRBV18,TRBJ1-1,ASSPGQANTEAF
TRBV7-9,TRBJ2-7,ASSYPRTGESYEQY
TRBV28,TRBJ2-2,ASSLTGANTGELF
TRBV19,TRBJ1-2,ASSIGAGSNYGYT
TRBV9,TRBJ2-1,ASSVVEGIYNEQF
TRBV9,TRBJ2-1,ASSVGTSGNEQF